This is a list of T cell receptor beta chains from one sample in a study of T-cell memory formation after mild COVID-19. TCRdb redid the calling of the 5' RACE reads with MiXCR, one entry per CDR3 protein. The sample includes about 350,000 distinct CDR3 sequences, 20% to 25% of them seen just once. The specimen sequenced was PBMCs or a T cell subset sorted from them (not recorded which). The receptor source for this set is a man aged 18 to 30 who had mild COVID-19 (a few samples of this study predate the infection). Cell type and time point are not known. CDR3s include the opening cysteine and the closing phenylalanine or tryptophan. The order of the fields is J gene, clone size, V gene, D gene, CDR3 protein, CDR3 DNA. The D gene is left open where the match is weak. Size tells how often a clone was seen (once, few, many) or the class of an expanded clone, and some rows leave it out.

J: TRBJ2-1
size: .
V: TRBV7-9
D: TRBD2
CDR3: CASSLVAGDNEQFF
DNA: TGTGCCAGCAGCTTGGTAGCGGGGGACAATGAGCAGTTCTTC

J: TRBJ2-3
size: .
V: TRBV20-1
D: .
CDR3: CSARDTSTDTQYF
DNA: TGCAGTGCTAGGGACACTAGCACAGATACGCAGTATTTT

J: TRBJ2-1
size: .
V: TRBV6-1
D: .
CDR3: CASTVERSSYNEQFF
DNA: TGTGCCAGCACCGTAGAAAGGAGCTCCTACAATGAGCAGTTCTTC

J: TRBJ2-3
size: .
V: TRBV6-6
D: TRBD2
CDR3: CASNPSGGANTQYF
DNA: TGTGCCAGCAATCCCAGCGGGGGGGCGAATACGCAGTATTTT

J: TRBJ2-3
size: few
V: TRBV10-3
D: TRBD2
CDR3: CAISELVAGPGDTQYF
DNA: TGTGCCATCAGTGAGTTGGTAGCGGGGCCGGGGGATACGCAGTATTTT

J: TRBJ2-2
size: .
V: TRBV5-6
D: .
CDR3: CASSLAPGGTGELFF
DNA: TGTGCCAGCAGCTTGGCGCCAGGCGGTACCGGGGAGCTGTTTTTT

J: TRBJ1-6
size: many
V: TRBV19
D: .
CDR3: CASSIRPYNSPLHF
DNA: TGTGCCAGTAGTATTCGCCCGTATAATTCACCCCTCCACTTT

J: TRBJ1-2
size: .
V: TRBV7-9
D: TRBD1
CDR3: CASSVDRGSNYGYTF
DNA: TGTGCCAGCAGCGTGGACAGGGGAAGTAACTATGGCTACACCTTC

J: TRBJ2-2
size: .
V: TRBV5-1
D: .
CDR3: CASSSRGASTGELFF
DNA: TGCGCCAGCAGCTCACGGGGGGCGTCCACCGGGGAGCTGTTTTTT

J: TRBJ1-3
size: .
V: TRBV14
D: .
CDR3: CASSQLPVLSGNTIYF
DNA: TGTGCCAGCAGCCAACTCCCCGTCCTTTCTGGAAACACCATATATTTT

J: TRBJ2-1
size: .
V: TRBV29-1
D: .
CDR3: CSVLGLANEQFF
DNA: TGCAGCGTCCTCGGGCTAGCCAATGAGCAGTTCTTC

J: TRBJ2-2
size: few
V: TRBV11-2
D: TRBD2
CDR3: CASSLVVAGAANTGELFF
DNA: TGTGCCAGCAGCTTAGTAGTAGCGGGGGCCGCGAACACCGGGGAGCTGTTTTTT

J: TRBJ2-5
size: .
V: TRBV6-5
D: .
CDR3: CASSILTRQETQYF
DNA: TGTGCCAGCAGTATCCTGACTAGGCAAGAGACCCAGTACTTC

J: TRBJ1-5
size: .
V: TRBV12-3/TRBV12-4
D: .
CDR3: CASSLELGIQPQHF
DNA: TGTGCCAGCAGTTTAGAATTGGGGATCCAGCCCCAGCATTTT

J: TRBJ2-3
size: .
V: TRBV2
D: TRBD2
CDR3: CASRSTSGVTDTQYF
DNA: TGTGCCAGCAGGAGCACTAGCGGGGTCACAGATACGCAGTATTTT

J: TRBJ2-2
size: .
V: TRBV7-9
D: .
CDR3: CASSAQGPGELFF
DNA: TGTGCCAGCAGCGCACAGGGACCCGGGGAGCTGTTTTTT

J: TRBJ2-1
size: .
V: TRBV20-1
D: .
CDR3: CSASVPGYNEQFF
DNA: TGCAGTGCTAGTGTCCCTGGCTACAATGAGCAGTTCTTC

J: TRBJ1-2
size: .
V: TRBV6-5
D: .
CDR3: CASFYQPYGYTF
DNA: TGTGCCAGTTTTTACCAACCTTATGGCTACACCTTC

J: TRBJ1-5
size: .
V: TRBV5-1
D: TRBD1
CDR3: CASSLQGNGQPQHF
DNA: TGCGCCAGCAGCTTACAGGGGAACGGGCAGCCCCAGCATTTT

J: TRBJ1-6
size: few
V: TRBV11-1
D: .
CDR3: CASTLREAGDSPLHF
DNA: TGTGCCAGCACCCTAAGAGAGGCGGGGGATTCACCCCTCCACTTT

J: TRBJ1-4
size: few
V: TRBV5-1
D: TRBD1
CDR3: CASSFGQAEKLFF
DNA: TGCGCCAGCAGCTTCGGACAGGCCGAAAAACTGTTTTTT

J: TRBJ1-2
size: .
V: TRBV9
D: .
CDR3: CASSVGGPSYGYTF
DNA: TGTGCCAGCAGCGTAGGAGGGCCTAGCTATGGCTACACCTTC

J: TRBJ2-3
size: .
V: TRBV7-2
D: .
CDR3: CASSAKSAVTADTQYF
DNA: TGTGCCAGCAGCGCAAAGTCGGCTGTAACCGCAGATACGCAGTATTTT

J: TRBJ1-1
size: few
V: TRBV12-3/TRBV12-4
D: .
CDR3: CASSHWGGDTEAFF
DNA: TGTGCCAGCTCTCATTGGGGAGGGGACACTGAAGCTTTCTTT

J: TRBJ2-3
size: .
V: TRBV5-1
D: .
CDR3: CASSLDRRTDTQYF
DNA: TGCGCCAGCAGCTTGGACAGGCGGACAGATACGCAGTATTTT

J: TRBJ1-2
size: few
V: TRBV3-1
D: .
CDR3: CASSQDSRLPYGYTF
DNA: TGTGCCAGCAGCCAAGATAGCAGGTTGCCCTATGGCTACACCTTC

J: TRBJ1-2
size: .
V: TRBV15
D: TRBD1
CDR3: CATSVTGTGLLGGGYTF
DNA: TGTGCCACCAGCGTAACCGGGACAGGGCTCCTTGGCGGTGGCTACACCTTC

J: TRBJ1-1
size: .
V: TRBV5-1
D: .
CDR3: CASGRSQGAGAFF
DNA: TGCGCCAGCGGACGTTCACAGGGAGCAGGCGCTTTCTTT

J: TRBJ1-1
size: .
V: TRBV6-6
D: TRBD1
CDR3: CASSRPAQGGAFF
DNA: TGTGCCAGCAGTCGTCCCGCACAGGGGGGAGCTTTCTTT

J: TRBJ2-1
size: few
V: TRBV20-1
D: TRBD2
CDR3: CSARLAGADNEQFF
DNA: TGCAGTGCAAGACTAGCGGGGGCCGACAATGAGCAGTTCTTC

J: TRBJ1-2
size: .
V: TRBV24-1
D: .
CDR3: CATSARGYGYTF
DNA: TGTGCCACCAGTGCAAGGGGCTATGGCTACACCTTC

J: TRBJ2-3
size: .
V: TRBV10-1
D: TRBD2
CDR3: CASSGGGTSVTDTQYF
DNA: TGCGCCAGCAGCGGAGGGGGGACTAGTGTCACAGATACGCAGTATTTT

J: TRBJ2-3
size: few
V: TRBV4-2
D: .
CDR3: CASSQADSTDTQYF
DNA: TGTGCCAGCAGCCAAGCCGACAGCACAGATACGCAGTATTTT

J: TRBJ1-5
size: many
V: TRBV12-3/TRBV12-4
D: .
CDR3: CASSLNSNQPQHF
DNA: TGTGCCAGCAGCCTGAATAGCAATCAGCCCCAGCATTTT

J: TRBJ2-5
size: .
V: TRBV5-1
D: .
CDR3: CASSRGDTGKETQYF
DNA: TGCGCCAGCAGTCGAGGGGACACCGGTAAAGAGACCCAGTACTTC

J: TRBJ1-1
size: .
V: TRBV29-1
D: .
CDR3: CSVEYRGANTEAFF
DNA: TGCAGCGTTGAATACCGGGGAGCGAACACTGAAGCTTTCTTT

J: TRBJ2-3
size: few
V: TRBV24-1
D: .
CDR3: CATSEGPDTQYF
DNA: TGTGCCACCAGCGAGGGTCCAGATACGCAGTATTTT

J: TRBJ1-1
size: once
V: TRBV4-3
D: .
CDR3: CASSQEHWASEAFF
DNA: TGCGCCAGCAGCCAAGAGCACTGGGCCTCTGAAGCTTTCTTT

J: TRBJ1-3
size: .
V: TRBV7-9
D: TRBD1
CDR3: CATPGGRNTIYF
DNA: TGTGCCACCCCAGGGGGCCGAAACACCATATATTTT

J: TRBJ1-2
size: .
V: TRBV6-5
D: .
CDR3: CASTPEGGLYGYTF
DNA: TGTGCCAGCACCCCCGAGGGGGGGCTCTATGGCTACACCTTC

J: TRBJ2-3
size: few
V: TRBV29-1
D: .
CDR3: CSAATRLTDTQYF
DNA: TGCAGCGCTGCCACCAGGCTCACAGATACGCAGTATTTT

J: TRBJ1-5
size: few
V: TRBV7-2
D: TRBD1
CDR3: CASSLEGTTGSQPQHF
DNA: TGTGCCAGCAGCTTAGAGGGGACGACAGGGAGTCAGCCCCAGCATTTT

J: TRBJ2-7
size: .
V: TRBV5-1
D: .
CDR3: CASSLTLPEPAGEQYF
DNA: TGCGCCAGCAGCTTGACTCTTCCGGAACCCGCGGGGGAGCAGTACTTC

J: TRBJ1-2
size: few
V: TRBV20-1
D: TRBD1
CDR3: CSAIQGARGYTF
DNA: TGCAGTGCCATACAGGGGGCGCGGGGCTACACCTTC

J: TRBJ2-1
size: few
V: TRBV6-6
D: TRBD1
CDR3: CASSYRTGGNEQFF
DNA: TGTGCCAGCAGTTACAGGACAGGGGGCAATGAGCAGTTCTTC

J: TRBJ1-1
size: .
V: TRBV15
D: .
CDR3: CATSRDKGAGLNTEAFF
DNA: TGTGCCACCAGCAGAGACAAGGGTGCGGGCCTGAACACTGAAGCTTTCTTT

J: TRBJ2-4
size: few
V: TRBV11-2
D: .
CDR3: CASSSWGIQYF
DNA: TGTGCCAGCAGCTCTTGGGGCATTCAGTACTTC

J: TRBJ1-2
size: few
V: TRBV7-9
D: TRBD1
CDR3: CASLALSGTGYGYTF
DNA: TGTGCCAGCCTAGCCTTGAGTGGGACAGGCTACGGCTACACCTTC

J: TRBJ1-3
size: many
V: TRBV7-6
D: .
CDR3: CASSLRGAGNTIYF
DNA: TGTGCCAGCAGCTTGAGGGGAGCTGGAAACACCATATATTTT

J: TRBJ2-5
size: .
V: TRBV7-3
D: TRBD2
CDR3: CASSTSGTRGETQYF
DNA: TGTGCCAGCAGCACGTCCGGGACTAGGGGCGAGACCCAGTACTTC

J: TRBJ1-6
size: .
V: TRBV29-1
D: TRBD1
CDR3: CSVEGQGHLHF
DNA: TGCAGCGTTGAGGGACAGGGGCACCTCCACTTT

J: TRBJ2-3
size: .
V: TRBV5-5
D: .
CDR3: CASSLDALTDTQYF
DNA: TGTGCCAGCAGCTTGGACGCTCTCACAGATACGCAGTATTTT

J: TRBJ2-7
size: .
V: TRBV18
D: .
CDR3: CASSPSGRGDEQYF
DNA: TGTGCCAGCTCACCCTCAGGCAGAGGGGACGAGCAGTACTTC